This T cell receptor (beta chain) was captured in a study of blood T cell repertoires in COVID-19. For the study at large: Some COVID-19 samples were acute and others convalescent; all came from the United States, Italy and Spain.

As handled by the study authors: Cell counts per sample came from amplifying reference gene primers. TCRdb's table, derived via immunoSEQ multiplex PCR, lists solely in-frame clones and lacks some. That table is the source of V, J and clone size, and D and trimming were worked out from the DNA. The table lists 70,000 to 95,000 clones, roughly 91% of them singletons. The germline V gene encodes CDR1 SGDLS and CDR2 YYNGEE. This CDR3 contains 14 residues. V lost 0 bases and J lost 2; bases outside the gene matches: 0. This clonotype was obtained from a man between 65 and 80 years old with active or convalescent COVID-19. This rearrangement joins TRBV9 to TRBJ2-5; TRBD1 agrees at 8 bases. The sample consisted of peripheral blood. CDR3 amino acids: CASSVDRGQETQYF. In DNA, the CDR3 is TGTGCCAGCAGCGTAGACAGGGGGCAAGAGACCCAGTACTTC. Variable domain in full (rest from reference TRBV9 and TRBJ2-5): DSGVTQTPKHLITATGQRVTLRCSPRSGDLSVYWYQQSLDQGLQFLIQYYNGEERAKGNILERFSAQQFPDLHSELNLSSLELGDSALYFCASSVDRGQETQYFGPGTRLLVL.